The 25 T cell receptor beta chains reported below all come from one sample, sequenced in a study of blood T cell repertoires in COVID-19. Only in-frame clones appear in the TCRdb table, and some are missing; sequencing was by immunoSEQ multiplex PCR. The sample gives over 85,000 clones, roughly 86% of which show up once; about a tenth is in the top ten. The material sequenced was peripheral blood. The receptors derive from a man aged 40-49 years with active or convalescent COVID-19.

This clone was found a few times. J is TRBJ2-3 and V is TRBV30; 8 bases agree with TRBD2. V lost 3 bases, J lost 10 bases, and 18 bases stayed unmatched. The CDR3 runs to 16 residues. CDR1 is GTSNPN, CDR2 SVGIG, per germline (reference sequence). CDR3 region: CAWRPGGQIRSSAQYF. CDR3 coding DNA: TGTGCCTGGAGGCCGGGAGGGCAAATACGTTCGAGCGCGCAGTATTTT.

The chain couples TRBV4-2 to TRBJ2-7; D unclear. Per germline, CDR1 LGHNA and CDR2 YNFKEQ. Trimming removed 4 bases at V and 4 bases at J, with 5 bases between. The CDR3 has 11 residues. The CDR3 reads CASSLQYEQYF. The CDR3 nucleotides read TGTGCCAGCAGCCTCCAGTACGAGCAGTACTTC.

The rearrangement joins TRBV9 to TRBJ2-1; TRBD2 aligns across 9 bases. J lost 3 bases, V lost 4 bases, and 14 bases had no gene match. Looked up from germline, CDR1 is SGDLS and CDR2 is YYNGEE. The CDR3 runs 18 residues. CDR3 in amino acids: CASSSPLSSGGLYNEQFF. The CDR3 region has the DNA TGTGCCAGCAGCTCGCCGCTGTCGAGCGGGGGGCTCTACAATGAGCAGTTCTTC.

J is TRBJ2-7 and V is TRBV7-2, with 11 bases identical to TRBD1. V lost 9 bases, J lost 6 bases, and 7 bases stayed unmatched. Germline lookup yields CDR1 SGHTA and CDR2 FQGNSA. The CDR3 contains 13 residues. The CDR3 sequence is CASAGQGAGEQYF. CDR3 coding DNA: TGTGCCAGTGCCGGACAGGGGGCTGGCGAGCAGTACTTC.

The chain employs TRBV14 and TRBJ2-2, with D possibly matching TRBD2 (5 bases). CDR3 size: 16 residues. Germline CDR1 and CDR2: SGHDN and FVKESK. Trimming took 4 bases from V and 4 from J, leaving 16 bases between them. The CDR3 here is CASSPRWVGGTGELFF. In DNA form, the CDR3 reads TGTGCCAGCAGCCCCCGTTGGGTCGGAGGCACCGGGGAGCTGTTTTTT.

The rearrangement links TRBV4-3 to TRBJ1-2; TRBD1 agrees at 8 bases. Trimming at V came to 2 bases and at J to 3 bases, leaving 8 bases not matched to a gene. CDR1 is LGHNA and CDR2 is YSLEER in the germline V gene. The CDR3 totals 16 residues. This CDR3 reads CASSQSRTGRDYGYTF. CDR3 DNA: TGCGCCAGCAGCCAATCGAGGACAGGGAGGGACTATGGCTACACCTTC.

This sequence joins TRBV24-1 and TRBJ2-1; 8 nucleotides align to TRBD1. The CDR3 is 13 residues long. In germline, CDR1 is KGHDR, CDR2 SFDVKD. J lost 6 bases, V lost 9 bases, and 6 bases had no gene match. The CDR3 sequence: CATGQGIGNEQFF. In nucleotides, the CDR3 is TGTGCCACCGGACAGGGTATCGGCAATGAGCAGTTCTTC.

This clone is a singleton in its sample. The genes are TRBV19 and TRBJ1-5; D is possibly TRBD1 (6 bases). Per germline, CDR1 LNHDA and CDR2 SQIVND (reference sequence). The CDR3 has 14 residues. Trimming shortened V by 2 bases and J by 6 bases, and 11 bases separated the two germline ends. For the CDR3, the DNA is TGTGCCAGTAGTATAAGGGCACAGGGTCAGCCCCAGCATTTT. Its translation is CASSIRAQGQPQHF.

The chain recombines TRBV21-1 with TRBJ2-2; no check of the table's D call, TRBD2, against the DNA was made. TRBV21-1 is flagged as a pseudogene. The CDR3 has 15 residues. CDR3 bases: TGTGCCAGAATAGCGGGGGAGACGAACACCGGGGAGCTGTTTTTT. Translated, it gives CARIAGETNTGELFF.

This clone was recorded once. The J gene is TRBJ2-7, the V gene TRBV5-4; maybe TRBD1 (5 bases). The V end lost 3 bases, the J end lost 1 base, and 8 bases lay between the germline ends. The CDR3 has 13 residues. Per germline, CDR1 SGHNT and CDR2 YYREEE (reference sequence). CDR3 nucleotide sequence: TGTGCCAGCAGCTACCCAGGGTCCTACGAGCAGTACTTC. It translates to CASSYPGSYEQYF.

This chain connects TRBV19 to TRBJ1-3; no clear D gene. Per germline, CDR1 LNHDA and CDR2 SQIVND (reference sequence). There are 15 residues in the CDR3. The V gene lost 5 bases and the J gene lost 0 bases, with 11 bases spanning the gap. The CDR3 loop reads CASSYGLASGNTIYF. The CDR3 nucleotides read TGTGCCAGTAGTTACGGACTGGCCTCTGGAAACACCATATATTTT. The complete variable domain, with remaining parts taken from reference TRBV19 and TRBJ1-3, reads DGGITQSPKYLFRKEGQNVTLSCEQNLNHDAMYWYRQDPGQGLRLIYYSQIVNDFQKGDIAEGYSVSREKKESFPLTVTSAQKNPTAFYLCASSYGLASGNTIYFGEGSWLTVV.

This clone appeared a single time. The V call is TRBV10-2, the J call TRBJ1-6; D is unresolved. V was pared by 10 bases and J by 8 bases, with 12 bases between. This CDR3 is 12 amino acids long. Germline CDR1 is WSHSY and CDR2 is SAAADI. The CDR3 sequence: CATLETDSPLHF. The CDR3 coding sequence is TGCGCCACCCTCGAAACGGATTCACCCCTCCACTTT.

The chain has TRBV19 and TRBJ1-3, with 10 bases lining up with TRBD1. The CDR3 length is 16 residues. The V gene end was trimmed by 3 bases and the J gene end by 5 bases; junction bases not matched to a gene: 7. The germline CDR1 and CDR2 sequences are LNHDA and SQIVND (reference sequence). As DNA, the CDR3 is TGTGCCAGTAGTATTTCCTGGACAGGGGGGAGAAACACCATATATTTT. Translating it yields CASSISWTGGRNTIYF.

This chain connects TRBV7-6 to TRBJ2-1, with 12 bases that match TRBD2. The V segment lost 0 bases and the J segment 7 bases; nucleotides outside the gene matches: 7. This CDR3 has 17 residues. CDR1 SGHVS and CDR2 FNYEAQ come from the germline V gene. DNA for the CDR3: TGTGCCAGCAGCTTAGCACAGACTAGCGGGGGAAGAAATGAGCAGTTCTTC. Translating it yields CASSLAQTSGGRNEQFF.

The V call is TRBV30, the J call TRBJ2-3; TRBD2 agrees at 9 bases. Germline CDR1 and CDR2: GTSNPN and SVGIG (reference sequence). Unmatched junction bases numbered 5, after V lost 4 bases and J lost 0 bases. The CDR3 spans 15 residues. The CDR3 nucleotides are TGTGCCTGGACTCAAGCGGGGGGAAGCACAGATACGCAGTATTTT. It specifies CAWTQAGGSTDTQYF. Full variable domain (remainder filled in from reference TRBV30 and TRBJ2-3): SQTIHQWPATLVQPVGSPLSLECTVEGTSNPNLYWYRQAAGRGLQLLFYSVGIGQISSEVPQNLSASRPQDRQFILSSKKLLLSDSGFYLCAWTQAGGSTDTQYFGPGTRLTVL.

This chain joins TRBV7-3 and TRBJ2-1, with 10 positions matching TRBD1. Germline assignment: CDR1 SGHTA and CDR2 FQGTGA. This CDR3 is 15 amino acids long. With V trimmed by 5 bases and J by 2 bases, 3 bases remained unmatched. The CDR3 sequence is CASSKDRGPYNEQFF. The CDR3, as DNA: TGTGCCAGCAGCAAAGACAGGGGGCCCTACAATGAGCAGTTCTTC.

Written as DNA, the CDR3 is TGTGCCAGCAGACCCCCCTCCGGGACAGGGGGATCACCCCTCCACTTT. Amino acid sequence: CASRPPSGTGGSPLHF. The chain combines TRBV11-2 with TRBJ1-6; 11 nucleotides line up with TRBD1. The length of the CDR3 is 16 residues. V was clipped by 6 bases and J by 10 bases; unmatched bases: 11. The germline V gene encodes CDR1 SGHAT and CDR2 FQNNGV.

This clone was counted between two and nine times. The gene calls are TRBV7-2 and TRBJ2-5; 11 bases are a match to TRBD1. Per germline, CDR1 SGHTA and CDR2 FQGNSA. The CDR3 loop spans 14 amino acids. The V and J ends lost 4 bases and 5 bases, in that order; junction bases with no gene match: 3. CDR3 sequence reads: CASSSGQGVETQYF. The CDR3 DNA reads TGTGCCAGCAGCTCGGGACAGGGGGTCGAGACCCAGTACTTC. Together with reference TRBV7-2 and TRBJ2-5, the CDR3 gives the full variable domain: GAGVSQSPSNKVTEKGKDVELRCDPISGHTALYWYRQSLGQGLEFLIYFQGNSAPDKSGLPSDRFSAERTGGSVSTLTIQRTQQEDSAVYLCASSSGQGVETQYFGPGTRLLVL.

V usage is TRBV5-1 and J usage is TRBJ1-1; D possibly corresponds to TRBD1 (5 bases). Per germline, CDR1 SGHRS and CDR2 YFSETQ. The length of the CDR3 is 15 residues. The ends were cut back, 0 bases at V and 3 bases at J, with 12 bases in the middle. CDR3 coding DNA: TGCGCCAGCAGCTTGGCCGTGTGGGGGGACACTGAAGCTTTCTTT. Residues: CASSLAVWGDTEAFF.

V and J are TRBV29-1 and TRBJ1-1; tentatively, D is TRBD1 (6 bases). This CDR3 contains 14 residues. The germline gives CDR1 SQVTM, CDR2 ANQGSEA. The germline V and J ends were trimmed by 7 bases and 0 bases, with 15 bases remaining between them. The CDR3 spells CSARGDTMNTEAFF. DNA of the CDR3: TGCAGCGCTCGTGGGGACACCATGAACACTGAAGCTTTCTTT.

This CDR3 is CASSLLSGGTGELFF. The CDR3 DNA sequence: TGTGCCAGCAGCTTGCTTTCAGGGGGCACCGGGGAGCTGTTTTTT. This chain links TRBV5-4 with TRBJ2-2; TRBD1 matches at 7 bases. With 1 base clipped from V and 4 bases from J, the junction kept 4 bases outside the gene matches. The CDR3 contains 15 residues. The germline gives CDR1 SGHNT, CDR2 YYREEE (reference sequence). The full variable domain, with the rest looked up from reference TRBV5-4 and TRBJ2-2, is ETGVTQSPTHLIKTRGQQVTLRCSSQSGHNTVSWYQQALGQGPQFIFQYYREEENGRGNFPPRFSGLQFPNYSSELNVNALELDDSALYLCASSLLSGGTGELFFGEGSRLTVL.

In the case of this clone: The same CDR3 is also encoded by other DNA sequences in this sample. V gene TRBV2 combines with J gene TRBJ1-1; D unclear. The V gene lost 6 bases and the J gene lost 2 bases, with 7 bases spanning the gap. CDR3 length: 12 residues. Germline V CDR1 and CDR2: SNHLY, FYNNEI. CDR3 sequence reads: CASRRDNTEAFF. The DNA for the CDR3 is TGTGCCAGCAGGAGGGATAACACTGAAGCTTTCTTT.

This chain connects TRBV7-2 to TRBJ1-1; tentative D call: TRBD1 (5 bases). From germline, CDR1 is SGHTA and CDR2 FQGNSA. The CDR3 totals 13 residues. V was clipped by 1 base and J by 13 bases, with 16 bases between them. CDR3 residues: CASSLGSRQSYFF. CDR3 nucleotides: TGTGCCAGCAGCTTAGGGTCCAGACAGTCCTATTTCTTT.

The chain uses TRBV6-1 and TRBJ1-1, with D perhaps TRBD1 (5 bases). Germline V gene sequence: CDR1 MNHNS, CDR2 SASEGT. V was cut by 1 base and J by 4 bases, with 10 bases left in between. CDR3 size: 14 residues. The CDR3 reads CASSEVRAGTEAFF. The DNA of the CDR3 is TGTGCCAGCAGTGAAGTCAGGGCTGGCACTGAAGCTTTCTTT.

The chain combines TRBV9 with TRBJ1-3; maybe TRBD1 (6 bases). V was trimmed by 0 bases and J by 4 bases, leaving 17 bases between them. This CDR3 has 17 residues. CDR1 and CDR2 from the germline V gene are SGDLS and YYNGEE. Written as DNA, the CDR3 is TGTGCCAGCAGCGTAGTGGCAGGGGATGTCGGAGGAAACACCATATATTTT. It yields the protein CASSVVAGDVGGNTIYF.